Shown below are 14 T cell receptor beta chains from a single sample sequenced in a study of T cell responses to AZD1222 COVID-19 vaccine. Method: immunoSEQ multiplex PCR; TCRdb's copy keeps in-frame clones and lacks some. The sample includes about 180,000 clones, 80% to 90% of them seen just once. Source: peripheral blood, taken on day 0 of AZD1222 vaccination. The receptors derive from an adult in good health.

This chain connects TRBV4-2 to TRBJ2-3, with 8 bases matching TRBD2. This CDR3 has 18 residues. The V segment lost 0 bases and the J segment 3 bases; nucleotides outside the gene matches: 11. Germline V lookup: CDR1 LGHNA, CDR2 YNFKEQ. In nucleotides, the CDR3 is TGTGCCAGCAGCCAAGATGTGGATCGGCGGGGGGATACAGATACGCAGTATTTT. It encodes CASSQDVDRRGDTDTQYF.

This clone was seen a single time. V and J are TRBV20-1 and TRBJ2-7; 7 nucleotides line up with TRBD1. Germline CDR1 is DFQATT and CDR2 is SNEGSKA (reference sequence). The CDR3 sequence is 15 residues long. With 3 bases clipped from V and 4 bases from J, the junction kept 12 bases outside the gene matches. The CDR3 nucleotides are TGCAGTGCTAGTGAAGGGACAGAGGTTAGGTACGAGCAGTACGTC. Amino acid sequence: CSASEGTEVRYEQYV.

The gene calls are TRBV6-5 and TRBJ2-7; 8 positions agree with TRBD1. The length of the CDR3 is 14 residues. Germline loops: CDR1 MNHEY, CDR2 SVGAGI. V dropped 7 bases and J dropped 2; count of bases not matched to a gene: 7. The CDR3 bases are TGTGCCAGCAACGACCCGGACAGGGCCTACGAGCAGTACTTC. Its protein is CASNDPDRAYEQYF.

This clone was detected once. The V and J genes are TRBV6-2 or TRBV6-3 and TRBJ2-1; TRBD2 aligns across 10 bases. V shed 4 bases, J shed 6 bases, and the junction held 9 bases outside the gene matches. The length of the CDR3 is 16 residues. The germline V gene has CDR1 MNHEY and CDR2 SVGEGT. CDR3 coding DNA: TGTGCCAGCAGTTCGTATAGCGGGGGGCCAATCAATGAGCAGTTCTTC. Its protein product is CASSSYSGGPINEQFF.

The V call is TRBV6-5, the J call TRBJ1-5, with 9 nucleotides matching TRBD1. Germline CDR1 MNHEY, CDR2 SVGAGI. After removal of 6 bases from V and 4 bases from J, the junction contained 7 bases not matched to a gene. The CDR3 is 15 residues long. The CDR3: CASRGYGTGNQPQHF. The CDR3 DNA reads TGTGCCAGCAGGGGGTACGGGACAGGGAATCAGCCCCAGCATTTT.

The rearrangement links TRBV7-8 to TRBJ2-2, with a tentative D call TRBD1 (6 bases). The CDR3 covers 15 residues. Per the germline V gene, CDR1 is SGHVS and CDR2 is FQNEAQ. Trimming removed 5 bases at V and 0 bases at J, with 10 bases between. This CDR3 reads CASSPEGANTGELFF. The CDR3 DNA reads TGTGCCAGCAGCCCAGAGGGGGCGAACACCGGGGAGCTGTTTTTT.

The CDR3 nucleotides read TGTGCCAGCAGTTCAGTTAGCGGGAGCCCCCGTGAGACCCAGTACTTC. Its translation: CASSSVSGSPRETQYF. The chain couples TRBV6-2 or TRBV6-3 to TRBJ2-5, with TRBD2 matching over 9 bases. V dropped 4 bases and J dropped 5; count of bases not matched to a gene: 11. Germline V gene sequence: CDR1 MNHEY, CDR2 SVGEGT. CDR3 length: 16 amino acids.

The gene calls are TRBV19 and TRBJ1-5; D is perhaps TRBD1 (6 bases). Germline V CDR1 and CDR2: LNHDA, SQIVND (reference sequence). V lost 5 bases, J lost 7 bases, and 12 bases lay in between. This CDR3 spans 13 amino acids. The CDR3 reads CASSLQGRQPQHF. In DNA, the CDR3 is TGTGCCAGTAGTCTTCAGGGGAGGCAGCCCCAGCATTTT.

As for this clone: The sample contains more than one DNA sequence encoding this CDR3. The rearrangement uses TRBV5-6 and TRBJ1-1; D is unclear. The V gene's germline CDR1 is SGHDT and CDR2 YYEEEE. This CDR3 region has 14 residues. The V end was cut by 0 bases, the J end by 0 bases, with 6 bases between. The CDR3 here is CASSLDRLNTEAFF. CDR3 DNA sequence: TGTGCCAGCAGCTTGGACAGACTGAACACTGAAGCTTTCTTT.

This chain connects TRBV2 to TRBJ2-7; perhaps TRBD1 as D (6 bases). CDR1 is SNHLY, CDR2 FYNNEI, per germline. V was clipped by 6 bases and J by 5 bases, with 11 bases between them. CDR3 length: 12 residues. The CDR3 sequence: CASRQDSHEQYF. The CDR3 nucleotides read TGTGCCAGCAGACAGGACAGCCACGAGCAGTACTTC.

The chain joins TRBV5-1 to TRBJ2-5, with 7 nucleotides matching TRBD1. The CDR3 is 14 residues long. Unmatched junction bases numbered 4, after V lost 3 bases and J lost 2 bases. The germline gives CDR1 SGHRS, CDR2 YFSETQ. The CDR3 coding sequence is TGCGCCAGCAGCTCCAGGGGACAGCAAGAGACCCAGTACTTC. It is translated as CASSSRGQQETQYF.

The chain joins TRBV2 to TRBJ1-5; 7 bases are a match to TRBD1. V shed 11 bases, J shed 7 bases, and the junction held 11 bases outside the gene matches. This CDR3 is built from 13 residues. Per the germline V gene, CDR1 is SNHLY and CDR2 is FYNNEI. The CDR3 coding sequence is TGTGCCCAGGCCCGGGACAGAGGACAGCCCCAGCATTTT. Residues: CAQARDRGQPQHF.

CDR3 DNA: TGTGCCAGTAGTAGCCCCAAACAGGGGAACTATGGCTACACCTTC. Translation: CASSSPKQGNYGYTF. The chain is built from TRBV19 and TRBJ1-2, with 7 bases identical to TRBD1. Germline V lookup: CDR1 LNHDA, CDR2 SQIVND (reference sequence). CDR3 length: 15 amino acids. With V trimmed by 4 bases and J by 2 bases, 7 bases remained unmatched.

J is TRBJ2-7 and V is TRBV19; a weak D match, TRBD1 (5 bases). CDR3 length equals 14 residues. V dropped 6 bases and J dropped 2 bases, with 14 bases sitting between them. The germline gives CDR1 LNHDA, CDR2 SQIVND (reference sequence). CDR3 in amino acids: CASSPGFAAYEQYF. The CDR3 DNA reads TGTGCCAGTAGCCCAGGGTTCGCAGCCTACGAGCAGTACTTC.